This TCR beta chain was documented in a study of blood T cell repertoires in COVID-19. On the study more broadly: T cells, B-cell-depleted T cells, or PBMCs supplied cDNA or gDNA.

In the original workflow: Estimates of nucleated cell counts were drawn from the amplification of reference gene primers. Profiled with immunoSEQ multiplex PCR; TCRdb holds only in-frame clones, not every one. V, J and clone size reflect that table, while D and trimming were determined from the DNA. This table has around 220,000 clones, around 90% appearing once. The age range of participants was about 18 to 100 years, with residence in under 30 US areas. The trim removed 2 bases at V and 7 bases at J, leaving 4 bases unmatched. There are 15 residues in the CDR3. Germline-derived CDR1 and CDR2 are KGHDR and SFDVKD.

The sample was PBMCs or T cells enriched from blood (not recorded which). This chain links TRBV24-1 with TRBJ2-1, with TRBD1 identical over 10 bases. The source of this sequence is a woman aged 25-40 years with acute COVID-19. CDR3 in amino acids: CATSDSPGQGNEQFF. In DNA, the CDR3 is TGTGCCACCAGTGATTCGCCGGGACAGGGGAATGAGCAGTTCTTC.